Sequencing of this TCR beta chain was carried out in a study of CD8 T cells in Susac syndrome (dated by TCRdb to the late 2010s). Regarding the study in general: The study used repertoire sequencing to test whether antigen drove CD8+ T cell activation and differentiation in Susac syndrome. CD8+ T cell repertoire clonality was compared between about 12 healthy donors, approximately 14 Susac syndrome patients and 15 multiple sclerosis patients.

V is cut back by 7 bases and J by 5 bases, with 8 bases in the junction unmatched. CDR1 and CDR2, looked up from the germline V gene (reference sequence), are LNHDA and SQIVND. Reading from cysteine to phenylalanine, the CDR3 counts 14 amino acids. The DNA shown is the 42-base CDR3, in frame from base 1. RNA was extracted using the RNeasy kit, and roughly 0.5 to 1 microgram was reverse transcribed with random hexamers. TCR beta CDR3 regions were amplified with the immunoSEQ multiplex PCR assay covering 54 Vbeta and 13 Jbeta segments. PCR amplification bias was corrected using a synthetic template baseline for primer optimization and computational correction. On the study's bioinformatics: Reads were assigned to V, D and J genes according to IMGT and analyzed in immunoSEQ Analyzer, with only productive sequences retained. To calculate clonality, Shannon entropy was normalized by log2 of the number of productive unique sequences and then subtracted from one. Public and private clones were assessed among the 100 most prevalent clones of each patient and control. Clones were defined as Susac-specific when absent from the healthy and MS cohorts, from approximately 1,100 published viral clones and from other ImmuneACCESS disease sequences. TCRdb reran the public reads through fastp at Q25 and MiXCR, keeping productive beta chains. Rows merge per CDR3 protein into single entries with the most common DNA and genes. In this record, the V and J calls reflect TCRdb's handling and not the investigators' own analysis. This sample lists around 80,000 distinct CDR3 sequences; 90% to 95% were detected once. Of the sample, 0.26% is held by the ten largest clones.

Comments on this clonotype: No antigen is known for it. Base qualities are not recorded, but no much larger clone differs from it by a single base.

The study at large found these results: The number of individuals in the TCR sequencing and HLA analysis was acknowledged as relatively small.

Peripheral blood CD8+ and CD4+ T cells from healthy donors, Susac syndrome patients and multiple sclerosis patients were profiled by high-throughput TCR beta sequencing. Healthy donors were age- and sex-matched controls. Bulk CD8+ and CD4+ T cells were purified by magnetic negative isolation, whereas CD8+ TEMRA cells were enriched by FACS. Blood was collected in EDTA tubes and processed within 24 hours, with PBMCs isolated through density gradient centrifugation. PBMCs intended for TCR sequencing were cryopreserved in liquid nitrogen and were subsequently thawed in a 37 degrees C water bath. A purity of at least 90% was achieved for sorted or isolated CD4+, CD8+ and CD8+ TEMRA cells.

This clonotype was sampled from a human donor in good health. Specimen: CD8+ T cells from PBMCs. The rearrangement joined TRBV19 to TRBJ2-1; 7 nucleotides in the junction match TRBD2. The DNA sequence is TGTGCCAGTAATCACCTAGCGGAGCACAATGAGCAGTTCTTC. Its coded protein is CASNHLAEHNEQFF.